The 7 T cell receptor beta chains in this list originate from one sample, sequenced in a study of T cells after yellow fever vaccination. MiXCR was run by TCRdb on the 5' RACE reads, yielding one entry per CDR3 protein. The sample lists roughly 120,000 distinct CDR3 sequences; roughly 7.9% were seen once. The sample here was CD4+ T cells sorted from PBMCs, taken roughly 46 days after the first yellow fever vaccination. These receptors all stem from a man younger than 35 who received the YFV17D yellow fever vaccine.

The table lists this clonotype with many counts. This chain joins TRBV5-1 and TRBJ1-1; TRBD1 is a possible D gene (6 bases). Germline loops: CDR1 SGHRS, CDR2 YFSETQ. Trimming removed 0 bases at V and 1 base at J, with 7 bases between. The CDR3 is 14 amino acids. The CDR3 loop reads CASSLARGNTEAFF. CDR3 nucleotide sequence: TGCGCCAGCAGCTTGGCCAGGGGGAACACTGAAGCTTTCTTT.

This clonotype was seen only a few times. The chain is built from TRBV20-1 and TRBJ2-2; TRBD2 matches 9 bases. CDR1 is DFQATT and CDR2 is SNEGSKA in the germline V gene (reference sequence). V trimming: 6 bases; J trimming: 0 bases; junction bases outside the gene matches: 5. The CDR3 loop spans 15 amino acids. The chain's CDR3 is CSAKLAGSNTGELFF. The CDR3 coding sequence is TGCAGTGCCAAGCTAGCGGGGTCGAACACCGGGGAGCTGTTTTTT.

About this clonotype: This sequence may be a read error, since a much larger clone differs from it by one base. The rearrangement joins TRBV29-1 to TRBJ1-1, with D uncertain. This CDR3 is 13 amino acids long. Per germline, CDR1 SQVTM and CDR2 ANQGSEA. V lost 1 base and J lost 5, with 11 bases in between. The CDR3 spells CSVEARLGTEAFF. The CDR3 bases are TGCAGCGTTGAAGCACGTTTGGGGACTGAAGCTTTCTTT. Combining the CDR3 with reference TRBV29-1 and TRBJ1-1 gives the whole variable domain SAVISQKPSRDICQRGTSLTIQCQVDSQVTMMFWYRQQPGQSLTLIATANQGSEATYESGFVIDKFPISRPNLTFSTLTVSNMSPEDSSIYLCSVEARLGTEAFFGQGTRLTVV.

This clonotype was seen ten or more times. This sequence joins TRBV12-3 or TRBV12-4 and TRBJ1-3; no definite D call. Trimming stripped 3 bases from V and 4 bases from J, with 7 bases between. CDR3 length: 13 amino acids. CDR3 DNA: TGTGCCAGCAGTTTTCTTGCAGGAAACACCATATATTTT. It encodes CASSFLAGNTIYF.

The sample holds many counts of this clonotype. The gene calls are TRBV5-5 and TRBJ2-7; possible D gene TRBD2, 6 bases. In germline, CDR1 is SGHKS, CDR2 YYEKEE (reference sequence). This CDR3 contains 15 residues. Trimming cost V 0 bases and J 2 bases, with 12 bases left between them. In DNA, the CDR3 is TGTGCCAGCAGCTTGGGCGTGGGGGAGGCCTACGAGCAGTACGTC. Amino acids: CASSLGVGEAYEQYV.

There are a few counts of this clonotype. This rearrangement joins TRBV7-2 to TRBJ1-6; no reliable D call. The CDR3 spans 13 residues. In germline, CDR1 is SGHTA, CDR2 FQGNSA. Trimming took 5 bases from V and 8 from J, leaving 10 bases between them. The DNA for the CDR3 is TGTGCCAGCAGCCCGCAACAGTATTCACCCCTCCACTTT. It specifies CASSPQQYSPLHF.

This clonotype came up many times. The V gene is TRBV5-1, the J gene TRBJ2-5; tentatively, D is TRBD1 or TRBD2 (6 bases each). CDR1 and CDR2 (germline): SGHRS, YFSETQ. The CDR3 length is 16 residues. Trimming left V 2 bases short and J 2 bases short, with 16 bases between. This CDR3 is CASSFGFTGAQETQYF. The CDR3 DNA is TGCGCCAGCAGCTTCGGGTTTACGGGGGCTCAAGAGACCCAGTACTTC.